A selection of T cell receptor beta chains follows, all from one sample in a study of blood T cell repertoires in COVID-19. Here immunoSEQ multiplex PCR was the method, and the copy in TCRdb shows in-frame clones only, minus some. The table shows roughly 110,000 clones, with approximately 85% occurring only once. The material sequenced was peripheral blood. The receptor source for this set is a man between 65 and 85 years old with acute or convalescent COVID-19. CDR3s include the opening cysteine and the closing phenylalanine or tryptophan. A D gene is named only where the DNA matches it firmly. Not all rows give a size; the values are once, few, many and, for expanded clones, a class.

TRBJ1-1,.,TRBV19,TRBD1,TGTGCCAGTTCGACAGGGTCGAGGACTGAAGCTTTCTTT,CASSTGSRTEAFF
TRBJ1-4,.,TRBV10-3,.,TGTGCCACGGGACGGGAGAATGAAAAACTGTTTTTT,CATGRENEKLFF
TRBJ2-5,.,TRBV2,TRBD1,TGTGCCAGCGGGGAAACAGGGGGCTGGGAGACCCAGTACTTC,CASGETGGWETQYF
TRBJ2-3,.,TRBV5-1,TRBD2,TGCGCCAGCAGCCTGGAGGGACTAGCCTCCGATACGCAGTATTTT,CASSLEGLASDTQYF
TRBJ1-5,few,TRBV27,.,TGTGCCAGCAGTTTTGGCCACCTTAGCAATCAGCCCCAGCATTTT,CASSFGHLSNQPQHF
TRBJ1-2,.,TRBV5-4,.,TGTGCCAGCAGCTTTGGGGGGGATCCCAACTATGGCTACACCTTC,CASSFGGDPNYGYTF
TRBJ2-3,.,TRBV29-1,TRBD2,TGCAGCGCAAAACTTGGGACTAGCGGGAACACAGATACGCAGTATTTT,CSAKLGTSGNTDTQYF
TRBJ1-2,.,TRBV5-6,TRBD1,TGTGCCAGCAGCTTGGCTCTGGGACAGGAAAACTATGGCTACACCTTC,CASSLALGQENYGYTF
TRBJ2-2,few,TRBV9,TRBD2,TGTGCCAGCAGCGTAGGGCTAGCGGGAGGCGCAGGGACCGGGGAGCTGTTTTTT,CASSVGLAGGAGTGELFF
TRBJ2-3,.,TRBV6-5,.,TGTGCCAGCAGGAGACAGGCAAGCACAGATACGCAGTATTTT,CASRRQASTDTQYF
TRBJ1-5,.,TRBV30,TRBD1,TGTGCCTGGAGAAGACCGGGACAGGGGGCTTGGCAGCCCCAGCATTTT,CAWRRPGQGAWQPQHF